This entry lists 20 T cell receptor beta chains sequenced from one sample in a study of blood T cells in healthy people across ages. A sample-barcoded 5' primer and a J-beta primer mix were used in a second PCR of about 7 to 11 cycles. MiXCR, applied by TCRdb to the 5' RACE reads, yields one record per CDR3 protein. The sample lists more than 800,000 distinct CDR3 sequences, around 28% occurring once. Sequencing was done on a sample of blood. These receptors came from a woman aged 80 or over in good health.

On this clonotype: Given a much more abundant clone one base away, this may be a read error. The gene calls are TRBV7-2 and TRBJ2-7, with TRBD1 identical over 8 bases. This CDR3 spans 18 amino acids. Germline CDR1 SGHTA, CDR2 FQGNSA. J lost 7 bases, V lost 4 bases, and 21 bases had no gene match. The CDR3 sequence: CASSSTSRTGLGYNEQYF. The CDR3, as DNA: TGTGCCAGCAGCTCCACCAGCCGGACAGGGCTAGGCTACAATGAGCAGTACTTC.

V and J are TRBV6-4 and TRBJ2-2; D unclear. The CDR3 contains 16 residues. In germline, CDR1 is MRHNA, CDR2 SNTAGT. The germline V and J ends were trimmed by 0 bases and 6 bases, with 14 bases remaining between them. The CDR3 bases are TGTGCCAGCAGTGACTCACACGAGCGCGGAGCCGGGGAGCTGTTTTTT. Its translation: CASSDSHERGAGELFF.

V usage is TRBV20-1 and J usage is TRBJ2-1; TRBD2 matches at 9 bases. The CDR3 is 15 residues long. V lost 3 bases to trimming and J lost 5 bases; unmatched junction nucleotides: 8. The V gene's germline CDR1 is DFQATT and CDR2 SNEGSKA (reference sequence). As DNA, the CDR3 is TGCAGTGCTAGGGCGCGGGAGGGCCACAACAATGAGCAGTTCTTC. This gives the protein CSARAREGHNNEQFF.

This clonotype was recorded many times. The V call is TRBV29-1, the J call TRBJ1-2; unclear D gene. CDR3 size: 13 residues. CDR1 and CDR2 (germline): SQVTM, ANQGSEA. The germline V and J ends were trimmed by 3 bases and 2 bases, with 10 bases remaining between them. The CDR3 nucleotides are TGCAGCGTTGATGGGGTGGGGAACTATGGCTACACCTTC. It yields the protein CSVDGVGNYGYTF.

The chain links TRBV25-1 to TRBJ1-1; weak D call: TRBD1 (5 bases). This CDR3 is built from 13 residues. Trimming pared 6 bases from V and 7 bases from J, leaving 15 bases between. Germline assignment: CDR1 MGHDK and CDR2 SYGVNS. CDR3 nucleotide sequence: TGTGCCAGCAGGAGAGTGGGGGGATTTGAAGCTTTCTTT. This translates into CASRRVGGFEAFF.

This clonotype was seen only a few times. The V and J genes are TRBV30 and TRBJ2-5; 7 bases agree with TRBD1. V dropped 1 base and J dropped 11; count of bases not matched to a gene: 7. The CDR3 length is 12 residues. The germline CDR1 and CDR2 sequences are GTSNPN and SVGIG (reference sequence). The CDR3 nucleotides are TGTGCCTGGAGTGGACAGGGCAATGAGCAGTACTTC. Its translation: CAWSGQGNEQYF.

This chain's CDR3 is CASRPPLDRGTNTEAFF. The CDR3, as DNA: TGTGCCAGCAGGCCTCCTCTGGACAGGGGAACGAACACTGAAGCTTTCTTT. The rearrangement joins TRBV11-2 to TRBJ1-1, with 9 bases matching TRBD1. The CDR3 extends over 17 amino acids. Trimming at V came to 6 bases and at J to 1 base, leaving 12 bases not matched to a gene. Germline CDR1 is SGHAT and CDR2 is FQNNGV.

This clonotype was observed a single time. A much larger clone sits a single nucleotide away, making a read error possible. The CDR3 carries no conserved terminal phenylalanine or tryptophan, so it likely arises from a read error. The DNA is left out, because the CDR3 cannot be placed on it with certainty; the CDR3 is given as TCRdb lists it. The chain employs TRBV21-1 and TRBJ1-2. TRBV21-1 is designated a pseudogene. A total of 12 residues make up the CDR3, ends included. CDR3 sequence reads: CASSKGNSGYTC.

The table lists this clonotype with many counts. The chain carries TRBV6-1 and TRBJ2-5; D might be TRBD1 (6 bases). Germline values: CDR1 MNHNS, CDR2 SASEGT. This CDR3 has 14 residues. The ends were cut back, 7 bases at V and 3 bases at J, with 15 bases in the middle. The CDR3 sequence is CASTTGTFKETQYF. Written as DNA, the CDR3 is TGTGCCAGCACCACTGGGACATTTAAAGAGACCCAGTACTTC.

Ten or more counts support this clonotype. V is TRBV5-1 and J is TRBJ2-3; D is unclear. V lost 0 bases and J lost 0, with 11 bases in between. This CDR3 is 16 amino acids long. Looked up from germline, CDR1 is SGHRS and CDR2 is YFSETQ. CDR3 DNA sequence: TGCGCCAGCAGCTTGGGAGCTGTAGGGAGCACAGATACGCAGTATTTT. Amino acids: CASSLGAVGSTDTQYF. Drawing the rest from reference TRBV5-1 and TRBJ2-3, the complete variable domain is KAGVTQTPRYLIKTRGQQVTLSCSPISGHRSVSWYQQTPGQGLQFLFEYFSETQRNKGNFPGRFSGRQFSNSRSEMNVSTLELGDSALYLCASSLGAVGSTDTQYFGPGTRLTVL.

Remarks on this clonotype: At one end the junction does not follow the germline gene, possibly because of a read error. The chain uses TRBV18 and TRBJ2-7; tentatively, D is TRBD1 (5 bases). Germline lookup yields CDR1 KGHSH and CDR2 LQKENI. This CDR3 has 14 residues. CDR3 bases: TGTACCAGCTCACCGTCCGGGCAGGGTTGGGGGCAGTACTTC. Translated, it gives CTSSPSGQGWGQYF.

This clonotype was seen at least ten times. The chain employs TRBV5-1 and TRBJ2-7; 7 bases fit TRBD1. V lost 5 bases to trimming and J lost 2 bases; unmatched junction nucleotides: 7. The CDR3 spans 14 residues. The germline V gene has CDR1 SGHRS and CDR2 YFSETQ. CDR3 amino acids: CASSARTGTYEQYF. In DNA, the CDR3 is TGCGCCAGCAGTGCTCGGACAGGAACCTACGAGCAGTACTTC.

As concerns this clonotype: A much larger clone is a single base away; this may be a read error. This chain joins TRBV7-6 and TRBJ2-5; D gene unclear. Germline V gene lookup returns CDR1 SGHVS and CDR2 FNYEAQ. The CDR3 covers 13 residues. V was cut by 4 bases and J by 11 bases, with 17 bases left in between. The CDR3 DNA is TGTGCCAGCAGCTCACCAATTTACAATGAGCAGTACTTC. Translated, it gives CASSSPIYNEQYF.

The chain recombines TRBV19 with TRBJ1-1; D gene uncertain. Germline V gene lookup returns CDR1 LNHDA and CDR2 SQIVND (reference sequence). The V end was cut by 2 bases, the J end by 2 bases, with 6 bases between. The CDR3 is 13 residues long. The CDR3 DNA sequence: TGTGCCAGTAGTATACGTCAAAACACTGAAGCTTTCTTT. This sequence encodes CASSIRQNTEAFF.

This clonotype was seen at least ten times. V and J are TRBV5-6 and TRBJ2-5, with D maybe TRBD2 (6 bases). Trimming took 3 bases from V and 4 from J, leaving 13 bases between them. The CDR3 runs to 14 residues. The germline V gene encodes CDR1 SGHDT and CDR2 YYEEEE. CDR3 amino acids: CASSWGETRETQYF. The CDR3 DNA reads TGTGCCAGCAGCTGGGGGGAAACTAGAGAGACCCAGTACTTC.

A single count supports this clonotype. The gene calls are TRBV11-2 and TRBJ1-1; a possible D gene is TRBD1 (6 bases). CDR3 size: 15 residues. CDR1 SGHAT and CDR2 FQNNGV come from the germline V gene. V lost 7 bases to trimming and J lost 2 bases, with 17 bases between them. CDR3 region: CASNEGGTLNTEAFF. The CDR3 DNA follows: TGTGCCAGCAACGAGGGGGGCACCTTAAACACTGAAGCTTTCTTT.

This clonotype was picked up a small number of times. The CDR3, as DNA: TGTGCCAGCAGTGAATGGTCAGGCTATGGCTACACCTTC. It encodes CASSEWSGYGYTF. The chain recombines TRBV25-1 with TRBJ1-2; D unresolved. The CDR3 sequence is 13 residues long. Trimming removed 1 base at V and 4 bases at J, with 7 bases between. The germline gives CDR1 MGHDK, CDR2 SYGVNS.

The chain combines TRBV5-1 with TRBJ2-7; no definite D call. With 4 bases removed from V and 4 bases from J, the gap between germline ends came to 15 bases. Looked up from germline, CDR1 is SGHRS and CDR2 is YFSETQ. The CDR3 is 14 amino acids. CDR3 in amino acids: CASSHSPTNYEQYF. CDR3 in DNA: TGCGCCAGCAGCCATTCGCCGACAAATTACGAGCAGTACTTC.

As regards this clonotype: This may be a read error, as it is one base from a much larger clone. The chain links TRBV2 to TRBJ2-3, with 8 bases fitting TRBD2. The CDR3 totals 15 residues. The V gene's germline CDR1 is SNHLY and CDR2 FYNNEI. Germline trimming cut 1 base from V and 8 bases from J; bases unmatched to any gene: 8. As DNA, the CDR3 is TGTGCCAGCAGTGAAGAAGGAGGGACTAGAGGTACGCAGTATTTT. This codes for CASSEEGGTRGTQYF.

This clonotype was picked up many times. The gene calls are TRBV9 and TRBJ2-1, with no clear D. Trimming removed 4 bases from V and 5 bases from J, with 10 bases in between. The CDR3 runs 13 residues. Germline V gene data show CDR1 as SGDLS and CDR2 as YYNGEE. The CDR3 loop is CASSFQPDNEQFF. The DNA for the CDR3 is TGTGCCAGCAGCTTCCAGCCCGACAATGAGCAGTTCTTC.